These T cell receptor beta chains were read from a single sample in a study of identical twins. TCRdb ran MiXCR on the 5' RACE reads and lists one entry per CDR3 protein. The table has 200,000 or so distinct CDR3 sequences, roughly 15% seen once. These data also formed part of another study, on T cells expressing NK-cell markers.

Sequences were obtained from CD8+ T cells sorted from blood. These receptors all come from a woman under 30 in good health. Each CDR3 is given with its conserved first and last residue. For some rows the clone size is stated as once, few or many, or as a class when expanded; others skip it.

v_gene	abundance	CDR3aa
TRBV11-2	NA	CASSALSRAEQYF
TRBV13	few	CASSAKGAGGSLNEKLFF
TRBV20-1	few	CSADPGQGPDTQYF
TRBV29-1	NA	CSVDTSGRGNEQFF
TRBV6-2/TRBV6-3	few	CASRGPGANVLTF
TRBV7-9	NA	CASSPPAGGPGEQFF
TRBV27	few	CASSFGTAGSSYEQYF
TRBV6-5	once	CASSPVRGEQFF
TRBV7-2	NA	CASSLSGPSGQETQYF
TRBV7-8	few	CASSLTGAQYF
TRBV6-5	few	CASSYSGSGGETQYF
TRBV7-9	few	CASSLIEHEAFF
TRBV29-1	few	CSVEDRGLAADNEQFF
TRBV4-3	few	CASSQGALAVQFF
TRBV7-9	few	CATSEGLDTQYF
TRBV27	few	CASSFSKGDQPQHF
TRBV2	few	CASSVTAQETQYF
TRBV7-2	few	CASSFAGASYEQYF
TRBV6-5	NA	CASSYSNEATYEQYF
TRBV7-9	NA	CASSHPPSGPYNEQFF
TRBV7-6	few	CASSLAGLQETQYF
TRBV6-6	NA	CASSLVWEETQYF
TRBV20-1	NA	CSARDPRSSGGELFF
TRBV7-9	few	CASSPGPNYEQYF
TRBV9	NA	CASSGTGVNQPQHF
TRBV4-3	many	CASSQETGELFF
TRBV6-1	few	CASRPWTGSNTEAFF
TRBV2	many	CASSRLAGGLQFF
TRBV12-3/TRBV12-4	NA	CASSNTSQAYGYTF
TRBV7-3	NA	CASSLEAGRMYNEQFF
TRBV7-9	NA	CASSPLGGVDEQFF
TRBV7-9	few	CASSLVGTGLKGAEAFF
TRBV12-3/TRBV12-4	few	CASSANEQFF
TRBV7-6	few	CASSLEGSPSTDTQYF
TRBV5-1	few	CASSLNGGKLETQYF
TRBV29-1	many	CSVGKVAGGDGYTF
TRBV21-1	NA	CASSNDVGCYGYTF
TRBV7-2	NA	CATKRGPRTSDEQYF
TRBV6-1	many	CASSHLGAGEKLFF
TRBV15	NA	CATRGRVGIGQGSNNEQFF
TRBV20-1	NA	CSARPRRSSYEQYF
TRBV7-3	few	CARTPDGFPTDTQYF
TRBV6-5	few	CASSYRLGSGPNTEAFF
TRBV29-1	few	CSVEGLAGVAETQYF
TRBV29-1	few	CSVVSDEQFF
TRBV7-9	NA	CASSQQGQETQYF
TRBV6-1	NA	CASQPGNQETQYF
TRBV12-3/TRBV12-4	many	CASSFPSRIPGFLEAFF
TRBV7-6	NA	CASSFGATDEQYF
TRBV12-5	NA	CASASIYEQYF